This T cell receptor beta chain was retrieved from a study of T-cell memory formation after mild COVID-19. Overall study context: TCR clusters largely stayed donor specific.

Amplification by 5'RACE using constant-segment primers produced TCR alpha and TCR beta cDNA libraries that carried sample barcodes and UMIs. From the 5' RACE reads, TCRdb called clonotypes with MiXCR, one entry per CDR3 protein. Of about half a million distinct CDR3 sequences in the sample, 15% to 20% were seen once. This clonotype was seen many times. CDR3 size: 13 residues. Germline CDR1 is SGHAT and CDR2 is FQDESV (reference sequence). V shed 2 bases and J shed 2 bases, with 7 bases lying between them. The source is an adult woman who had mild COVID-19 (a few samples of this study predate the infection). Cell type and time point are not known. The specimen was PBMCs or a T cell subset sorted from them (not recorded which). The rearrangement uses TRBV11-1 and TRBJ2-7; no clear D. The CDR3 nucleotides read TGTGCCAGCAGCTTATCAGATACCTACGAGCAGTACTTC. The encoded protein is CASSLSDTYEQYF.